The TCR beta chain described here comes from a study of blood T cell repertoires in COVID-19 (dated by TCRdb to the early 2020s). Regarding the research as a whole: The collaborator samples originated in the United States, Italy and Spain and spanned the acute and convalescent phases of COVID-19. The prospective study material was composed of cDNA or gDNA derived from T cells, B-cell-depleted T cells, or PBMCs. Deeply sampled blood TCRbeta repertoires from subjects exposed to, actively infected with, or recovered from COVID-19 were included in the dataset. A freely available public database, intended as a resource for researchers studying the immune response to SARS-CoV-2, is where the repertoires were released. Samples came from the ongoing ImmuneRACE study (first 160 participants) plus 1,254 subjects from 6 global collaborators. The sample metadata nearly always contained a de-identified subject ID, COVID-19 status, age in years and sex. Where HLA class I and class II types were available, the types were taken from metadata supplied by the sample provider, not from assay-based typing.

Whole blood was collected in K2EDTA tubes by collaborating institutions according to the institutions' own protocols. For TCRbeta analysis, collaborator samples were shipped as frozen whole blood, as isolated PBMCs, or as DNA extracted from either sample type. TCRbeta CDR3 regions were amplified from genomic DNA by means of the immunoSEQ Assay, a bias-controlled multiplex PCR. Per the authors' processing: Nucleated cell counts per sample were estimated from amplification of reference gene primers within the assay. To quantify the absolute abundance of each unique TCRbeta CDR3 rearrangement, sequence reads were collapsed and filtered. For each sample, productive Simpson clonality was calculated by taking the square root of Simpson's diversity index across productive rearrangements. In its TCRdb copy, this immuneACCESS table keeps in-frame sequences only and misses some clones. Where compared with another copy, unresolved V genes explain less than half of these, and the others have no known cause. The DNA was the basis for D and trimming; V, J and clone size are from that table. Counted in this sample were 150,000 to 200,000 clones; about 81% of them appeared once. Under 13% of the sample is in the top ten clones.

The CDR3 covers 14 residues, taking in both the cysteine and the phenylalanine. The sequence is cut down to CDR3 DNA, 42 bases in frame from base 1. V and J are trimmed by 2 bases and 5 bases, and the gene matches miss 3 bases of the junction. The germline V gene supplies CDR1 ENHRY and CDR2 SYGVKD. Note on this clone: Its antigen target is currently unknown. No much larger clone is present one base from it, and per-base qualities are unavailable.

Paper-wide results and their limitations: The quantity of clinical and demographic metadata differed by source and by participant and was supplied without curation.

Sequencing was done on a sample of peripheral blood. The sequence derives from a human donor in a cohort sampled during active COVID-19. In this chain, TRBV10-3 is recombined with TRBJ1-2; 9 central bases correspond to TRBD1. The DNA reads TGTGCCATCAGTGAGAGACAGGGGGGATATGGCTACACCTTC. Translated, this gives CAISERQGGYGYTF.